The 17 T cell receptor beta chains below all came from one sample that was sequenced in a study of T cell repertoires in cytomegalovirus infection. MiXCR, run by TCRdb on the reads, gives a single entry per CDR3 protein. The profile shows 250,000 to 300,000 distinct CDR3 sequences, 9.1% of them singletons. Sequences were obtained from PBMCs. These receptors all stem from a human donor in good health (CMV status not recorded). Some clones in this sample may be carry-over from other donors' samples.

V gene TRBV3-1 combines with J gene TRBJ1-2; a weak D match, TRBD1 (6 bases). The germline CDR1 and CDR2 sequences are LGHDT and YNNKEL (reference sequence). CDR3 length: 14 residues. V lost 4 bases to trimming and J lost 5 bases, with 14 bases between them. The CDR3 loop reads CASSPGQKPYGYTF. The DNA for the CDR3 is TGTGCCAGCAGCCCTGGACAGAAACCTTATGGCTACACCTTC.

This clonotype appeared many times. The J gene is TRBJ2-1, the V gene TRBV7-2; the match to TRBD2 covers 13 bases. V gave up 4 bases and J gave up 9 bases; unmatched junction bases: 6. Germline V gives CDR1 SGHTA, CDR2 FQGNSA. The CDR3 covers 15 residues. The CDR3 protein is CASSWTSGRGSEQFF. CDR3 nucleotide sequence: TGTGCCAGCAGCTGGACTAGCGGGAGAGGTTCTGAGCAGTTCTTC.

This clonotype was found many times. This chain uses TRBV12-3 or TRBV12-4 with TRBJ1-6, with TRBD1 matching 8 bases. The junction had 6 bases not matched to a gene; V was cut back by 10 bases and J by 7 bases. The CDR3 is 13 residues long. For the CDR3, the DNA is TGTGCCATCCGACAGGGGAGCAATTCACCCCTCCACTTT. Its translation: CAIRQGSNSPLHF.

This clonotype was found many times. The chain is built from TRBV7-2 and TRBJ1-5; D is unresolved. The V end lost 3 bases, the J end lost 2 bases, and 14 bases lay between the germline ends. Germline-derived CDR1 and CDR2 are SGHTA and FQGNSA. The CDR3 sequence is 16 residues long. CDR3 nucleotides: TGTGCCAGCAGCTTGAGTCGAGTGAGCGGCAATCAGCCCCAGCATTTT. Its protein is CASSLSRVSGNQPQHF.

This clonotype occurred many times. The rearrangement links TRBV7-2 to TRBJ1-2; D ambiguous. The CDR3 is 15 residues long. Deletions cut 1 base from V and 5 bases from J, with 14 bases between. Germline V lookup: CDR1 SGHTA, CDR2 FQGNSA. CDR3 DNA sequence: TGTGCCAGCAGCTTAGGCGTGGCGAACCCTTATGGCTACACCTTC. Translated, it gives CASSLGVANPYGYTF.

The V gene is TRBV4-1, the J gene TRBJ2-2, with D unresolved. CDR1 and CDR2 from the germline V gene are MGHRA and YSYEKL. The CDR3 consists of 16 residues. Deletions cut 2 bases from V and 4 bases from J, with 14 bases between. The CDR3 DNA is TGCGCCAGCAGCCAACCTCTGGGGTGGGGCACCGGGGAGCTGTTTTTT. Protein product: CASSQPLGWGTGELFF.

This clonotype was recorded many times. The chain recombines TRBV4-2 with TRBJ1-1; D not certain. Trimming stripped 4 bases from V and 1 base from J, with 10 bases between. This CDR3 has 14 residues. Germline CDR1 and CDR2: LGHNA and YNFKEQ. In nucleotides, the CDR3 is TGTGCCAGCAGCCCTAGGACTGGGAACACTGAAGCTTTCTTT. Encoded protein: CASSPRTGNTEAFF.

In this sample, this clonotype turned up many times. DNA for the CDR3: TGTGCCAGCAGCTTAGGGGCGGGTGAGCAGTTCTTC. Translated, it gives CASSLGAGEQFF. This chain joins TRBV7-2 and TRBJ2-1, with D possibly matching TRBD2 (5 bases). There are 12 residues in the CDR3. The germline V gene has CDR1 SGHTA and CDR2 FQGNSA. The V and J ends lost 1 base and 9 bases respectively, with 7 bases between them. Filled out from reference TRBV7-2 and TRBJ2-1, the complete variable domain reads GAGVSQSPSNKVTEKGKDVELRCDPISGHTALYWYRQSLGQGLEFLIYFQGNSAPDKSGLPSDRFSAERTGGSVSTLTIQRTQQEDSAVYLCASSLGAGEQFFGPGTRLTVL.

The table lists this clonotype with a few counts. The rearrangement links TRBV29-1 to TRBJ1-1; 7 positions agree with TRBD1. The CDR3 covers 13 residues. Trimming at V came to 6 bases and at J to 2 bases, leaving 6 bases not matched to a gene. CDR1 is SQVTM and CDR2 is ANQGSEA in the germline V gene. The CDR3 sequence is CSVAGTVNTEAFF. CDR3 nucleotide sequence: TGCAGCGTGGCCGGGACAGTCAACACTGAAGCTTTCTTT.

At least ten counts were recorded for this clonotype. The CDR3 loop is CASSPITGELFF. CDR3 nucleotides: TGTGCCAGCAGCCCGATCACCGGGGAGCTGTTTTTT. This chain uses TRBV7-2 with TRBJ2-2; D is unresolved. CDR3 size: 12 residues. Germline V gives CDR1 SGHTA, CDR2 FQGNSA. The V gene lost 5 bases and the J gene lost 4 bases, with 5 bases spanning the gap.

The J gene is TRBJ2-1, the V gene TRBV25-1; 7 positions match TRBD1. This CDR3 spans 13 amino acids. After removal of 4 bases from V and 9 bases from J, the junction contained 6 bases not matched to a gene. Germline loops: CDR1 MGHDK, CDR2 SYGVNS. The CDR3 loop reads CASSVHRGGEQFF. The CDR3 bases are TGTGCCAGCAGTGTACACAGGGGTGGTGAGCAGTTCTTC. Using reference TRBV25-1 and TRBJ2-1 for the parts outside the CDR3, the full variable domain is EADIYQTPRYLVIGTGKKITLECSQTMGHDKMYWYQQDPGMELHLIHYSYGVNSTEKGDLSSESTVSRIRTEHFPLTLESARPSHTSQYLCASSVHRGGEQFFGPGTRLTVL.

This clonotype has a count of ten or more. This chain joins TRBV12-3 or TRBV12-4 and TRBJ1-4, with D unclear. The CDR3 contains 11 residues. V dropped 2 bases and J dropped 8 bases, with 3 bases sitting between them. The CDR3 DNA is TGTGCCAGCAGTTTACGCGAAAAACTGTTTTTT. Protein: CASSLREKLFF.

A word on this clonotype: This may be a read error, as it is one base from a much larger clone. This chain joins TRBV6-8 and TRBJ1-6; D possibly corresponds to TRBD1 (5 bases). The V end was cut by 7 bases, the J end by 5 bases, with 18 bases between. The germline V gene has CDR1 MNHGY and CDR2 SAAAGT. The CDR3 runs to 16 residues. Here the CDR3 reads CASTPGGGRDNSPLHF. As DNA, the CDR3 is TGTGCCAGCACTCCCGGTGGGGGAAGGGATAATTCACCCCTCCACTTT.

Many counts were recorded for this clonotype. The chain recombines TRBV12-3 or TRBV12-4 with TRBJ2-3; TRBD2 is a possible D gene (6 bases). Trimming took 3 bases from V and 8 from J, leaving 9 bases between them. The CDR3 runs 12 residues. CDR3 sequence: CASSFAGPTQYF. For the CDR3, the DNA is TGTGCCAGCAGTTTTGCGGGACCTACGCAGTATTTT.

This clonotype was recorded at least ten times. The genes are TRBV14 and TRBJ1-1; unclear D gene. V gave up 0 bases and J gave up 3 bases, with 14 bases separating them. The CDR3 is 16 amino acids. CDR1 is SGHDN and CDR2 is FVKESK in the germline V gene. The CDR3 region is CASSQDIPSRYTEAFF. CDR3 sequence (DNA): TGTGCCAGCAGCCAAGATATCCCATCCCGGTACACTGAAGCTTTCTTT.

This clonotype was counted many times. V gene TRBV2 combines with J gene TRBJ2-1; D might be TRBD2 (5 bases). Germline V gives CDR1 SNHLY, CDR2 FYNNEI. The V gene lost 4 bases and the J gene lost 5 bases, with 12 bases spanning the gap. The CDR3 loop spans 14 amino acids. CDR3 sequence reads: CASSARETHNEQFF. CDR3 sequence (DNA): TGTGCCAGCAGTGCGAGGGAAACTCACAATGAGCAGTTCTTC.

This clonotype was picked up a small number of times. This chain connects TRBV7-2 to TRBJ2-1, with D possibly matching TRBD2 (7 bases). This CDR3 spans 16 amino acids. The V end lost 5 bases, the J end lost 8 bases, and 22 bases lay between the germline ends. Germline values: CDR1 SGHTA, CDR2 FQGNSA. This chain's CDR3 is CASSPFGGGAIYEQFF. Written as DNA, the CDR3 is TGTGCCAGCAGCCCCTTTGGGGGGGGGGCGATTTATGAGCAGTTCTTC. Supplemented by reference TRBV7-2 and TRBJ2-1, the full variable domain reads GAGVSQSPSNKVTEKGKDVELRCDPISGHTALYWYRQSLGQGLEFLIYFQGNSAPDKSGLPSDRFSAERTGGSVSTLTIQRTQQEDSAVYLCASSPFGGGAIYEQFFGPGTRLTVL.